This T cell receptor (beta chain) was documented in a study of blood T cell repertoires in COVID-19. Study-wide background: The origin of the acute and convalescent COVID-19 samples was the United States, Italy and Spain. The cDNA or gDNA used as material had been derived from T cells, B-cell-depleted T cells, or PBMCs.

In the study's own analysis: The assay estimated nucleated cells by amplifying reference gene primers. Method: immunoSEQ multiplex PCR; TCRdb's copy keeps in-frame clones and lacks some. V, J and clone size derive from that table, while D and trimming were established from the DNA sequence. Of more than 95,000 clones listed, approximately 80% are singletons. The sequenced material came from peripheral blood. This TCR was sampled from a woman of 80 years or more with active or convalescent COVID-19.

The CDR3 region has the DNA TGTGCCAGCAGTTTTGCAGGGGGTTTTGAAGCTTTCTTT. It codes for CASSFAGGFEAFF. The chain uses TRBV27 and TRBJ1-1; 7 bases match TRBD1. The CDR3 covers 13 residues. Per germline, CDR1 MNHEY and CDR2 SMNVEV (reference sequence). Trimming removed 3 bases from V and 7 bases from J; junction bases left unmatched: 5.